These 22 T cell receptor beta chains were all obtained from the same sample, sequenced in a study of Ad26.COV2.S vaccination and SARS-CoV-2 variants. Treatment of the sample: 15 to 20 received Ad26.COV2.S at low or high dose, single or two shots; roughly five received placebo; per-sample allocation not given. Sampling was performed 63 days after the first vaccine or placebo injection. Only in-frame clones appear in the TCRdb table, and some are missing; sequencing was by immunoSEQ multiplex PCR. Of 300,000 to 350,000 clones in the sample, about 90% are singletons; the top ten hold approximately 5.8%. Sequenced material: peripheral blood, taken in a trial of Ad26.COV2.S vaccine versus placebo. The receptor source for this set is a person between 18 and 59 years old who received the Ad26.COV2.S COVID-19 vaccine or a placebo.

This chain uses TRBV7-2 with TRBJ2-1, with 10 bases identical to TRBD2. This CDR3 is built from 16 residues. J lost 2 bases, V lost 4 bases, and 5 bases had no gene match. Per germline, CDR1 SGHTA and CDR2 FQGNSA. CDR3: CASSSTSGTTYNEQFF. The CDR3 coding sequence is TGTGCCAGCAGCTCCACTAGCGGGACGACCTACAATGAGCAGTTCTTC.

The rearrangement joins TRBV6-2 or TRBV6-3 to TRBJ1-2, with D perhaps TRBD1 (5 bases). V was cut by 0 bases and J by 4 bases, with 9 bases left in between. CDR3 length equals 14 residues. The V gene's germline CDR1 is MNHEY and CDR2 SVGEGT. CDR3 DNA: TGTGCCAGCAGTTACTCTGGGGGTACCTATGGCTACACCTTC. Translation: CASSYSGGTYGYTF.

This chain links TRBV7-3 with TRBJ2-2; D is undetermined. Trimming shortened V by 0 bases and J by 1 base, and 12 bases separated the two germline ends. The CDR3 extends over 17 amino acids. The germline gives CDR1 SGHTA, CDR2 FQGTGA. CDR3 sequence: CASSLTVPTLNTGELFF. The DNA of the CDR3 is TGTGCCAGCAGCTTAACAGTTCCCACCTTGAACACCGGGGAGCTGTTTTTT.

V gene TRBV27 combines with J gene TRBJ2-1; 9 bases map to TRBD2. V lost 5 bases and J lost 9; bases outside the gene matches: 8. This CDR3 has 14 residues. Germline V gives CDR1 MNHEY, CDR2 SMNVEV (reference sequence). The CDR3 here is CASSPSGGRVEQFF. The CDR3 DNA sequence: TGTGCCAGCAGTCCAAGCGGGGGGAGGGTTGAGCAGTTCTTC.

This chain joins TRBV6-5 and TRBJ2-7; either TRBD1 or TRBD2 may supply D (5 bases each). This CDR3 is 13 amino acids long. V was pared by 8 bases and J by 7 bases, with 18 bases between. Germline CDR1 and CDR2: MNHEY and SVGAGI. The CDR3 sequence: CASVWGTHQEQYF. Written as DNA, the CDR3 is TGTGCCAGCGTCTGGGGGACCCACCAGGAGCAGTACTTC.

This clone was found once. CDR3 in amino acids: CASSSQRATNEKLFF. The CDR3 nucleotides are TGTGCCAGCAGCTCACAACGGGCAACTAATGAAAAACTGTTTTTT. The gene calls are TRBV7-2 and TRBJ1-4; D not resolved. V was pared by 4 bases and J by 0 bases, with 9 bases between. The CDR3 runs to 15 residues. CDR1 and CDR2 (germline): SGHTA, FQGNSA.

The J gene is TRBJ1-2, the V gene TRBV19; D may be TRBD1 (5 bases). V was shortened by 2 bases and J by 0 bases, with 13 bases between the two germline ends. Germline V gene data show CDR1 as LNHDA and CDR2 as SQIVND (reference sequence). The length of the CDR3 is 16 residues. This chain's CDR3 is CASSILRGIANYGYTF. The DNA for the CDR3 is TGTGCCAGTAGTATATTAAGGGGAATAGCTAACTATGGCTACACCTTC.

The chain has TRBV2 and TRBJ1-2; 7 nucleotides align to TRBD1. The CDR3 consists of 15 residues. The trim removed 4 bases at V and 9 bases at J, leaving 14 bases unmatched. CDR1 SNHLY and CDR2 FYNNEI come from the germline V gene. The CDR3 loop is CASSGLDREDERYTF. The CDR3, as DNA: TGTGCCAGCAGTGGACTAGACAGGGAGGATGAACGCTACACCTTC.

This chain joins TRBV5-6 and TRBJ1-5, with 8 bases fitting TRBD1. Germline trimming cut 0 bases from V and 7 bases from J; bases unmatched to any gene: 3. From germline, CDR1 is SGHDT and CDR2 YYEEEE. This CDR3 is built from 14 residues. The CDR3 loop reads CASSLAGGGQPQHF. The CDR3 DNA is TGTGCCAGCAGCTTGGCAGGGGGCGGACAGCCCCAGCATTTT.

This rearrangement joins TRBV2 to TRBJ2-7; D gene ambiguous. This CDR3 contains 13 residues. The V end lost 2 bases, the J end lost 6 bases, and 11 bases lay between the germline ends. Per germline, CDR1 SNHLY and CDR2 FYNNEI. The CDR3 sequence: CASSEYLASEQYV. The DNA for the CDR3 is TGTGCCAGCAGTGAATATTTGGCTAGCGAGCAGTACGTC.

The gene calls are TRBV2 and TRBJ2-3; no reliable D call. Germline loops: CDR1 SNHLY, CDR2 FYNNEI. Deletions cut 6 bases from V and 9 bases from J, with 10 bases between. The CDR3 spans 11 residues. The DNA for the CDR3 is TGTGCCAGCAGGAGGTACGGCACGCAGTATTTT. Encoded protein: CASRRYGTQYF.

The rearrangement joins TRBV19 to TRBJ1-2; D unclear. V was pared by 6 bases and J by 3 bases, with 17 bases between. The CDR3 is made up of 15 amino acids. Looked up from germline, CDR1 is LNHDA and CDR2 is SQIVND (reference sequence). The CDR3, as DNA: TGTGCCAGTAGGACCAACCCGCTGGGGTACTATGGCTACACCTTC. Residues: CASRTNPLGYYGYTF.

The chain employs TRBV4-1 and TRBJ1-1; 8 nucleotides align to TRBD1. The V gene's germline CDR1 is MGHRA and CDR2 YSYEKL. This CDR3 contains 16 residues. The V and J ends lost 1 base and 1 base, in that order; junction bases with no gene match: 5. This CDR3 is CASSQGQGPTNTEAFF. CDR3 DNA: TGCGCCAGCAGCCAAGGACAGGGGCCGACGAACACTGAAGCTTTCTTT.

The chain employs TRBV12-3 or TRBV12-4 and TRBJ1-1; no reliable D call. Deletions cut 7 bases from V and 5 bases from J, with 14 bases between. The CDR3 has 13 amino acids. CDR3 bases: TGTGCCAGCATCCTCGGACCGTCAACTGAAGCTTTCTTT. Protein product: CASILGPSTEAFF.

The gene calls are TRBV6-1 and TRBJ2-2; TRBD1 agrees at 7 bases. CDR3 size: 15 residues. Germline V gene sequence: CDR1 MNHNS, CDR2 SASEGT. Trimming took 3 bases from V and 3 from J; bases not matched to a gene: 4. The CDR3 DNA reads as TGTGCCAGCAGTGAGGGACAGAGTCACACCGGGGAGCTGTTTTTT. Its protein is CASSEGQSHTGELFF.

The chain recombines TRBV7-9 with TRBJ1-1, with 12 bases lining up with TRBD1. Looked up from germline, CDR1 is SEHNR and CDR2 is FQNEAQ (reference sequence). After removal of 10 bases from V and 8 bases from J, the junction contained 17 bases not matched to a gene. This CDR3 region has 16 residues. The DNA for the CDR3 is TGTGCCACCTCACTACCCCCGGGACAGGGGGCTTGGGAAGCTTTCTTT. Translating it yields CATSLPPGQGAWEAFF.

The chain recombines TRBV6-2 or TRBV6-3 with TRBJ1-2; D may be TRBD1 (6 bases). The CDR3 has 18 amino acids. Germline assignment: CDR1 MNHEY and CDR2 SVGEGT. V lost 2 bases, J lost 5 bases, and 24 bases lay in between. The CDR3 DNA reads TGTGCCAGCAGTTACCCCTCTACCCAATTCGACAGGAATTATGGCTACACCTTC. Translation gives CASSYPSTQFDRNYGYTF.

This clone was observed a single time. The V gene is TRBV6-1, the J gene TRBJ2-1; either TRBD1 or TRBD2 may fit D (5 bases each). The CDR3 contains 15 residues. Per the germline V gene, CDR1 is MNHNS and CDR2 is SASEGT. V lost 6 bases and J lost 4, with 16 bases in between. DNA for the CDR3: TGTGCCAGCAGGACGGGACGGACGTTGTACAATGAGCAGTTCTTC. This gives the protein CASRTGRTLYNEQFF.

V gene TRBV6-2 or TRBV6-3 combines with J gene TRBJ2-4; 10 bases are a match to TRBD1. The V gene end was trimmed by 4 bases and the J gene end by 0 bases; junction bases not matched to a gene: 3. CDR3 length: 16 residues. Germline V CDR1 and CDR2: MNHEY, SVGEGT. CDR3 sequence (DNA): TGTGCCAGCAGTTTGGACAGGGGGATAGCCAAAAACATTCAGTACTTC. This translates into CASSLDRGIAKNIQYF.

Notes on this clone: Other DNA sequences in the same sample also yield this CDR3. The chain employs TRBV6-5 and TRBJ1-2; D call uncertain. The V end lost 2 bases, the J end lost 2 bases, and 9 bases lay between the germline ends. Germline CDR1 and CDR2: MNHEY and SVGAGI. CDR3 length equals 14 residues. The CDR3 DNA follows: TGTGCCAGCAGTTACCGTCAGGAGAACTATGGCTACACCTTC. Residues: CASSYRQENYGYTF.

This chain connects TRBV7-7 to TRBJ2-5; D is possibly TRBD1 (5 bases). Germline V gene data show CDR1 as SSHAT and CDR2 as FNYEAQ (reference sequence). V was clipped by 2 bases and J by 1 base, with 14 bases between them. The CDR3 spans 16 residues. The CDR3 bases are TGTGCCAGCAGCTTATTTCCTGAGGACACCCAAGAGACCCAGTACTTC. Amino acid sequence: CASSLFPEDTQETQYF.

In DNA form, the CDR3 reads TGTGCCAGCAGTGCACAGGGTATGTTGGCCAAAAACATTCAGTACTTC. As protein: CASSAQGMLAKNIQYF. This sequence joins TRBV2 and TRBJ2-4, with D tentatively TRBD1 (6 bases). The CDR3 loop spans 16 amino acids. Trimming left V 4 bases short and J 1 base short, with 14 bases between. Germline loops: CDR1 SNHLY, CDR2 FYNNEI. Based on the CDR3 plus reference TRBV2 and TRBJ2-4, the full variable domain is EPEVTQTPSHQVTQMGQEVILRCVPISNHLYFYWYRQILGQKVEFLVSFYNNEISEKSEIFDDQFSVERPDGSNFTLKIRSTKLEDSAMYFCASSAQGMLAKNIQYFGAGTRLSVL.